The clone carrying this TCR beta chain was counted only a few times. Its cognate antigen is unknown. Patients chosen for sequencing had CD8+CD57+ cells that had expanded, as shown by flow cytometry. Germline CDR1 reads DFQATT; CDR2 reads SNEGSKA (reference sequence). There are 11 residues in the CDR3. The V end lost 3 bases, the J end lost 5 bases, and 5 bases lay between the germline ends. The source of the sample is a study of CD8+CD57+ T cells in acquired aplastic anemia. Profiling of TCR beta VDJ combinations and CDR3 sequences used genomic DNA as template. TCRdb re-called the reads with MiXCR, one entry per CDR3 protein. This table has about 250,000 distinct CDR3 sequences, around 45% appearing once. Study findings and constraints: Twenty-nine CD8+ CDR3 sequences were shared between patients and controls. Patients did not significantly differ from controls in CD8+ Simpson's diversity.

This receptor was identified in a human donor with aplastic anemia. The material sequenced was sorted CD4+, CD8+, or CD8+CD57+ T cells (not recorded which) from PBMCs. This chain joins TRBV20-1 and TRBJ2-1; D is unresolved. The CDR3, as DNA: TGCAGTGCTAGCATAGACAATGAGCAGTTCTTC. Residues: CSASIDNEQFF.